A single sample is the source of the 12 T cell receptor beta chains below, sequenced in a study of blood T cells in healthy people across ages. Alongside a J-beta primer mix, a sample-barcoded 5' primer served in a second PCR lasting roughly 6 to 11 cycles. TCRdb re-called the 5' RACE reads through MiXCR, storing one row per CDR3 protein. The sample has over a million distinct CDR3 sequences, 40% to 45% seen once. Sequences were obtained from blood. These receptors were obtained from an older woman in good health.

The rearrangement links TRBV12-3 or TRBV12-4 to TRBJ2-3, with D maybe TRBD2 (5 bases). CDR3 size: 14 residues. Trimming cost V 6 bases and J 4 bases, with 14 bases left between them. CDR3 nucleotides: TGTGCCAGCAGACGTAGAGGGAACGCAGATACGCAGTATTTT. It specifies CASRRRGNADTQYF.

This clonotype has more than one count but fewer than ten. The CDR3 sequence: CATSDLGSEGSGDTQYF. The CDR3 DNA reads as TGTGCCACCAGTGATTTAGGCTCAGAGGGGTCTGGAGATACGCAGTATTTT. This chain links TRBV24-1 with TRBJ2-3; D may match TRBD1 or TRBD2 (5 bases each). CDR1 and CDR2 (germline): KGHDR, SFDVKD. Trimming removed 1 base at V and 5 bases at J, with 18 bases between. The CDR3 has 17 amino acids.

At least ten counts were recorded for this clonotype. The V gene is TRBV3-1, the J gene TRBJ1-2, with 7 bases lining up with TRBD1. The CDR3 runs to 13 residues. Unmatched junction bases numbered 4, after V lost 4 bases and J lost 5 bases. Germline values: CDR1 LGHDT, CDR2 YNNKEL (reference sequence). CDR3 coding DNA: TGTGCCAGCAGCCCCAGGGGGGGTTATGGCTACACCTTC. It yields the protein CASSPRGGYGYTF. Based on the CDR3 plus reference TRBV3-1 and TRBJ1-2, the full variable domain is DTAVSQTPKYLVTQMGNDKSIKCEQNLGHDTMYWYKQDSKKFLKIMFSYNNKELIINETVPNRFSPKSPDKAHLNLHINSLELGDSAVYFCASSPRGGYGYTFGSGTRLTVV.

This chain links TRBV20-1 with TRBJ1-2; D is perhaps TRBD1 (6 bases). CDR3 size: 12 residues. The germline gives CDR1 DFQATT, CDR2 SNEGSKA (reference sequence). The ends were cut back, 6 bases at V and 7 bases at J, with 15 bases in the middle. The CDR3 nucleotides are TGCAGTGCCAACCACAGGGTGGGTGGCTACACCTTC. Its translation: CSANHRVGGYTF.

The CDR3: CATRVGPVSETQYF. In DNA form, the CDR3 reads TGCGCCACGCGAGTAGGGCCAGTCTCGGAGACCCAGTACTTC. This chain connects TRBV5-1 to TRBJ2-5; unclear D gene. The ends were cut back, 9 bases at V and 5 bases at J, with 20 bases in the middle. CDR1 is SGHRS and CDR2 is YFSETQ in the germline V gene. The CDR3 has 14 residues.

In its sample, this clonotype was seen many times. The chain is built from TRBV20-1 and TRBJ2-1; D gene ambiguous. The CDR3 loop spans 11 amino acids. V was shortened by 0 bases and J by 6 bases, with 3 bases between the two germline ends. Germline CDR1 reads DFQATT; CDR2 reads SNEGSKA (reference sequence). The CDR3 DNA follows: TGCAGTGCTAGAGAGGTCAATGAGCAGTTCTTC. Residues: CSAREVNEQFF.

The V and J genes are TRBV28 and TRBJ2-2; D tentatively fits TRBD1 or TRBD2 (5 bases each). The germline V gene has CDR1 MDHEN and CDR2 SYDVKM. Trimming shortened V by 2 bases and J by 7 bases, and 14 bases separated the two germline ends. The CDR3 is 15 amino acids. DNA of the CDR3: TGTGCCAGCAGTTTACCGGGGCAAGAAGGCGGGGAGCTGTTTTTT. Encoded protein: CASSLPGQEGGELFF.

This clonotype was detected only a few times. The chain links TRBV29-1 to TRBJ2-5, with 12 bases lining up with TRBD2. Germline values: CDR1 SQVTM, CDR2 ANQGSEA. CDR3 length: 15 residues. After removal of 6 bases from V and 1 base from J, the junction contained 6 bases not matched to a gene. CDR3 sequence (DNA): TGCAGCGTGGATGGACTAGCGGGAACCCAAGAGACCCAGTACTTC. As protein: CSVDGLAGTQETQYF.

V is TRBV5-1 and J is TRBJ2-7; TRBD1 might be the D (5 bases). The CDR3 has 14 amino acids. Between the trimmed V and J ends, which lost 2 bases and 3 bases, there was a span of 12 bases. CDR1 and CDR2 from the germline V gene are SGHRS and YFSETQ. The CDR3, as DNA: TGCGCCAGCAGCTTATATGACAGAGACTACGAGCAGTACTTC. This codes for CASSLYDRDYEQYF.

This clonotype was seen more than once but under ten times. The gene calls are TRBV5-1 and TRBJ2-3, with 11 bases that match TRBD2. The J segment lost 3 bases and the V segment lost 0 bases, leaving 9 bases of the junction unmatched. Germline V CDR1 and CDR2: SGHRS, YFSETQ. There are 18 residues in the CDR3. The CDR3 protein is CASSLGLLAGGPTDTQYF. The CDR3 region has the DNA TGCGCCAGCAGCTTGGGCCTTTTAGCGGGAGGGCCGACAGATACGCAGTATTTT.

This clonotype turned up a few times. The gene calls are TRBV3-1 and TRBJ2-2; 7 bases line up with TRBD2. CDR1 and CDR2 (germline): LGHDT, YNNKEL (reference sequence). The CDR3 is 17 residues long. V was clipped by 0 bases and J by 2 bases; unmatched bases: 6. The DNA for the CDR3 is TGTGCCAGCAGCCAAGATCGGGCGGGAGTTAACACCGGGGAGCTGTTTTTT. Residues: CASSQDRAGVNTGELFF.

This clonotype has at least ten counts. The V and J genes are TRBV29-1 and TRBJ2-5; no clear D. The germline CDR1 and CDR2 sequences are SQVTM and ANQGSEA. The CDR3 runs to 11 residues. The germline V and J ends were trimmed by 6 bases and 2 bases, with 7 bases remaining between them. The chain's CDR3 is CSVFLQETQYF. The DNA of the CDR3 is TGCAGCGTATTCCTTCAAGAGACCCAGTACTTC.